This T cell receptor (beta chain) derives from a study of Graves' ophthalmopathy and Graves' hyperthyroidism. General study findings and limits: The blood repertoire also included most expanded thyroid clonotypes above 0.001 frequency. The model's ophthalmopathy progression predictions had around 67% sensitivity and over 72% specificity.

The table lists this clonotype with many counts. Its antigen is not known. This CDR3 is built from 14 residues. Trimming left V 1 base short and J 0 bases short, with 8 bases between. In germline, CDR1 is SGHKS, CDR2 YYEKEE (reference sequence). Amplification from RNA transcripts yielded the TCR beta CDR3 regions. RT-PCR in the first round used HTBI primers; a second-round multiplex PCR followed. TCRdb re-called the multiplex PCR reads with MiXCR, one entry per CDR3 protein. The repertoire holds roughly 400,000 distinct CDR3 sequences, with 15% as singletons. The receptor was derived from a woman in her late teens or twenties with stable Graves' hyperthyroidism. The sample was peripheral blood. This chain links TRBV5-5 with TRBJ2-7, with a possible D match to TRBD2 (5 bases). The CDR3, as DNA: TGTGCCAGCAGCTTGACGGGGAACTCCTACGAGCAGTACTTC. Encoded protein: CASSLTGNSYEQYF.